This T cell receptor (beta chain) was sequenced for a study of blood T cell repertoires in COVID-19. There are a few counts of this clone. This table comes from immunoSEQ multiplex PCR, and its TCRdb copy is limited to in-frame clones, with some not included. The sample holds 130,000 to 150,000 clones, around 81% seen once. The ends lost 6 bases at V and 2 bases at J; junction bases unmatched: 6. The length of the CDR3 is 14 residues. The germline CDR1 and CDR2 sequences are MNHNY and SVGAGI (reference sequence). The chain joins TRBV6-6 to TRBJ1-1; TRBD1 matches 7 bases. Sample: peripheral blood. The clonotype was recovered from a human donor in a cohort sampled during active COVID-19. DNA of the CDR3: TGTGCCAGCAGCCCCAGGGGGAGCAACACTGAAGCTTTCTTT. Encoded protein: CASSPRGSNTEAFF.